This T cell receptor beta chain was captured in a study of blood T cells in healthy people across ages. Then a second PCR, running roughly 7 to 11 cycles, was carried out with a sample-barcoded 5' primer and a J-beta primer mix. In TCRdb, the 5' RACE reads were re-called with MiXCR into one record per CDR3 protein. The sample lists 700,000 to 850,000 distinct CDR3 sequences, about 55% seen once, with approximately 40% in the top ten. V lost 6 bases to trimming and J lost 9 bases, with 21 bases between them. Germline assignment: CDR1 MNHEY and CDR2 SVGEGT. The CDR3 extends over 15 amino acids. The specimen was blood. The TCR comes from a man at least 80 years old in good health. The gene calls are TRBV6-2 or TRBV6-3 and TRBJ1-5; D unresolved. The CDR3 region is CASSPGGVIAGPQHF. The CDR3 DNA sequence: TGTGCCAGCAGCCCCGGAGGTGTTATCGCGGGGCCCCAGCATTTT.